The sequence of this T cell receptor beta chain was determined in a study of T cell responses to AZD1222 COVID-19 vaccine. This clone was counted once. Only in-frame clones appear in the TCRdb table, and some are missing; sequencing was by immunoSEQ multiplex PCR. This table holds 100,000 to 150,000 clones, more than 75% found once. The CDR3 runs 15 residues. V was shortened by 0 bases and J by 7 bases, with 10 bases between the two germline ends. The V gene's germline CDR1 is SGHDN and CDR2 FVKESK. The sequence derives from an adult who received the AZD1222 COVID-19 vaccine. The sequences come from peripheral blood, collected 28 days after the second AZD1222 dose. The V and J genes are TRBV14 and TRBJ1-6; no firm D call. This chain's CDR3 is CASSQDRVANSPLHF. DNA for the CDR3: TGTGCCAGCAGCCAAGATCGGGTCGCCAATTCACCCCTCCACTTT. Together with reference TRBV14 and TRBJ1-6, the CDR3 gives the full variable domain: EAGVTQFPSHSVIEKGQTVTLRCDPISGHDNLYWYRRVMGKEIKFLLHFVKESKQDESGMPNNRFLAERTGGTYSTLKVQPAELEDSGVYFCASSQDRVANSPLHFGNGTRLTVT.